The 24 T cell receptor beta chains reported below all come from one sample, sequenced in a study of blood T cell repertoires in COVID-19 (TCRdb year 2020). The library was built by means of the immunoSEQ multiplex PCR assay. Drawn from immuneACCESS, this table holds only the in-frame rearrangements with V and J called that TCRdb kept. Clones are partly lost; checked studies trace under half to an unresolved V gene and leave the rest unexplained. The sample table shows about 42,000 clones, and about 86% are seen once. Around 64% of the sample is taken by the ten largest. Sequenced input: peripheral blood. These receptors all come from a man in his 70s with acute or convalescent COVID-19.

J is TRBJ1-1 and V is TRBV19; 8 bases are a match to TRBD1. Germline V lookup: CDR1 LNHDA, CDR2 SQIVND (reference sequence). The CDR3 is 14 amino acids. Trimming took 7 bases from V and 4 from J; bases not matched to a gene: 8. CDR3 sequence (DNA): TGTGCCAGTACCACAGGGGGTTCGGTCACTGAAGCTTTCTTT. Translated, it gives CASTTGGSVTEAFF.

J is TRBJ1-3 and V is TRBV6-5, with D uncertain. V shed 0 bases and J shed 4 bases, with 13 bases lying between them. Per the germline V gene, CDR1 is MNHEY and CDR2 is SVGAGI. The CDR3 totals 16 residues. The chain's CDR3 is CASSYSSYETGNTIYF. The CDR3 DNA reads as TGTGCCAGCAGTTACTCGAGTTACGAAACGGGAAACACCATATATTTT.

This chain uses TRBV10-2 with TRBJ2-7; D is undetermined. In germline, CDR1 is WSHSY, CDR2 SAAADI. V gave up 7 bases and J gave up 1 base, with 14 bases separating them. The CDR3 loop spans 14 amino acids. The CDR3 spells CASTLAYTSYEQYF. CDR3 nucleotide sequence: TGCGCCAGCACCCTGGCATATACGTCCTACGAGCAGTACTTC.

In its sample, this clone was seen a few times. The J gene is TRBJ1-1, the V gene TRBV5-1; TRBD1 matches 12 bases. Germline V gene data show CDR1 as SGHRS and CDR2 as YFSETQ. V shed 2 bases, J shed 6 bases, and the junction held 5 bases outside the gene matches. The CDR3 has 15 residues. The DNA for the CDR3 is TGCGCCAGCAGCTTACTCGGGACAGGGGGCTCTGAAGCTTTCTTT. Its protein is CASSLLGTGGSEAFF. The whole variable domain, remainder taken from reference TRBV5-1 and TRBJ1-1, is KAGVTQTPRYLIKTRGQQVTLSCSPISGHRSVSWYQQTPGQGLQFLFEYFSETQRNKGNFPGRFSGRQFSNSRSEMNVSTLELGDSALYLCASSLLGTGGSEAFFGQGTRLTVV.

This sequence joins TRBV19 and TRBJ2-1, with D perhaps matching TRBD1 (6 bases). This CDR3 is 15 amino acids long. The ends were cut back, 3 bases at V and 5 bases at J, with 14 bases in the middle. Germline V gives CDR1 LNHDA, CDR2 SQIVND (reference sequence). CDR3 DNA sequence: TGTGCCAGTAGTATTTCCAGGGGATACCACAATGAGCAGTTCTTC. Its translation: CASSISRGYHNEQFF.

This chain connects TRBV7-8 to TRBJ1-5; D not certain. CDR1 and CDR2 (germline): SGHVS, FQNEAQ. The CDR3 loop spans 13 amino acids. The germline V and J ends were trimmed by 1 base and 2 bases, with 3 bases remaining between them. The CDR3 here is CASSLERNQPQHF. In DNA form, the CDR3 reads TGTGCCAGCAGCTTAGAGCGCAATCAGCCCCAGCATTTT.

This chain uses TRBV28 with TRBJ2-5; 10 positions agree with TRBD2. The CDR3 has 17 amino acids. V was pared by 6 bases and J by 0 bases, with 10 bases of the junction left unmatched. From germline, CDR1 is MDHEN and CDR2 SYDVKM. The CDR3 spells CASSPPAGGRDQETQYF. The CDR3 nucleotides read TGTGCCAGCAGCCCCCCAGCGGGAGGGAGGGACCAAGAGACCCAGTACTTC.

The CDR3 sequence is CASSAGGDNNEKLFF. For the CDR3, the DNA is TGTGCCAGCAGCGCCGGGGGGGATAATAATGAAAAACTGTTTTTT. The J gene is TRBJ1-4, the V gene TRBV9; a possible D gene is TRBD1 (5 bases). The CDR3 is 15 residues long. Trimming shortened V by 3 bases and J by 4 bases, and 13 bases separated the two germline ends. Per germline, CDR1 SGDLS and CDR2 YYNGEE.

The DNA of the CDR3 is TGTGCCAGCTCACCTACTACGGGACAGGGAAAGACCGGGGAGCTGTTTTTT. Translating gives CASSPTTGQGKTGELFF. J is TRBJ2-2 and V is TRBV18, with 9 nucleotides matching TRBD1. V gave up 3 bases and J gave up 5 bases; unmatched junction bases: 10. The germline V gene encodes CDR1 KGHSH and CDR2 LQKENI. The CDR3 consists of 17 residues.

The CDR3: CASSITLNTEAFF. The CDR3 nucleotides read TGTGCCAGCAGCATTACACTGAACACTGAAGCTTTCTTT. This rearrangement joins TRBV6-4 to TRBJ1-1; D is unresolved. CDR1 and CDR2 (germline): MRHNA, SNTAGT. This CDR3 spans 13 amino acids. Trimming pared 6 bases from V and 0 bases from J, leaving 8 bases between.

This clone was picked up one time. The chain employs TRBV4-3 and TRBJ1-5; a weak D match, TRBD1 (5 bases). This CDR3 is built from 15 residues. The V gene lost 0 bases and the J gene lost 9 bases, with 15 bases spanning the gap. Germline loops: CDR1 LGHNA, CDR2 YSLEER. The CDR3 DNA is TGCGCCAGCAGCCAAGATCGGTCAGGGCGACTGCCCCAGCATTTT. Translated: CASSQDRSGRLPQHF.

The genes are TRBV3-1 (or the pseudogene TRBV3-2) and TRBJ2-7; D may be TRBD2 (5 bases). This CDR3 spans 16 amino acids. Germline V CDR1 and CDR2: LGHDT, YNNKEL (reference sequence). Trimming cost V 1 base and J 0 bases, with 13 bases left between them. CDR3 amino acids: CASSQASSRSSYEQYF. The CDR3 DNA is TGTGCCAGCAGCCAAGCGTCTAGCAGAAGCTCCTACGAGCAGTACTTC.

The sample holds a few counts of this clone. The chain recombines TRBV4-1 with TRBJ2-1; 9 bases line up with TRBD2. The CDR3 consists of 14 residues. CDR1 and CDR2 (germline): MGHRA, YSYEKL. The ends lost 0 bases at V and 12 bases at J; junction bases unmatched: 6. The chain's CDR3 is CASSQDAGGLGQFF. The CDR3 DNA reads TGCGCCAGCAGCCAAGATGCGGGAGGGCTCGGGCAGTTCTTC.

The chain couples TRBV30 to TRBJ1-4; 7 bases line up with TRBD1. Germline values: CDR1 GTSNPN, CDR2 SVGIG (reference sequence). This CDR3 contains 13 residues. The V and J ends lost 5 bases and 8 bases, in that order; junction bases with no gene match: 8. For the CDR3, the DNA is TGTGCCTGGGAAGGGGGCGCTCAGGAAAAACTGTTTTTT. It translates to CAWEGGAQEKLFF.

V gene TRBV27 combines with J gene TRBJ2-7; 11 bases line up with TRBD2. Germline V gene lookup returns CDR1 MNHEY and CDR2 SMNVEV (reference sequence). There are 15 residues in the CDR3. The V segment lost 5 bases and the J segment 1 base; nucleotides outside the gene matches: 4. The CDR3 spells CASSLGTSGSYEQYF. For the CDR3, the DNA is TGTGCCAGCAGTCTCGGGACTAGCGGTTCCTACGAGCAGTACTTC.

The gene calls are TRBV7-3 and TRBJ1-5, with TRBD1 as a possible D gene (6 bases). Germline CDR1 reads SGHTA; CDR2 reads FQGTGA. The ends were cut back, 2 bases at V and 6 bases at J, with 14 bases in the middle. The CDR3 covers 15 residues. The CDR3 coding sequence is TGTGCCAGCAGCTTACTAAATATAGGGGGTCAGCCCCAGCATTTT. It is translated as CASSLLNIGGQPQHF.

In DNA, the CDR3 is TGTGCCAGCAGCATTCAGGGGGTCGTGAACACTGAAGCTTTCTTT. This gives the protein CASSIQGVVNTEAFF. The chain joins TRBV5-4 to TRBJ1-1; TRBD1 aligns across 7 bases. The CDR3 is 15 residues long. CDR1 and CDR2 from the germline V gene are SGHNT and YYREEE (reference sequence). V was pared by 4 bases and J by 0 bases, with 6 bases of the junction left unmatched.

The J gene is TRBJ1-1, the V gene TRBV14, with D tentatively TRBD1 (6 bases). V dropped 4 bases and J dropped 3 bases, with 9 bases sitting between them. The CDR3 length is 13 residues. Germline loops: CDR1 SGHDN, CDR2 FVKESK. In nucleotides, the CDR3 is TGTGCCAGCAGCCGACAGGTTCACACTGAAGCTTTCTTT. Residues: CASSRQVHTEAFF.

V gene TRBV5-4 combines with J gene TRBJ2-1, with 9 bases identical to TRBD2. CDR1 is SGHNT and CDR2 is YYREEE in the germline V gene (reference sequence). J gave up 4 bases and V 0 bases, and 2 bases lay outside the gene matches. There are 15 residues in the CDR3. The CDR3 region has the DNA TGTGCCAGCAGCTTGGGACTAGCGGCATACAATGAGCAGTTCTTC. The encoded protein is CASSLGLAAYNEQFF.

CDR3 protein: CASSQVINQPQHF. CDR3 coding DNA: TGTGCCAGCAGCCAAGTTATAAATCAGCCCCAGCATTTT. The V gene is TRBV3-1 (or the pseudogene TRBV3-2), the J gene TRBJ1-5; D uncertain. V was clipped by 1 base and J by 4 bases, with 5 bases between them. The CDR3 consists of 13 residues. The V gene's germline CDR1 is LGHDT and CDR2 YNNKEL (reference sequence).

The chain employs TRBV4-1 and TRBJ1-1; the D gene is possibly TRBD1 (5 bases). The CDR3 totals 15 residues. CDR1 and CDR2 from the germline V gene are MGHRA and YSYEKL. The V gene lost 5 bases and the J gene lost 4 bases, with 17 bases spanning the gap. The CDR3 bases are TGCGCCAGCAGCAACCAGGGAAGTGACGGCACTGAAGCTTTCTTT. Translating gives CASSNQGSDGTEAFF.

Turning to this clone: Different DNA sequences within this sample yield the same CDR3. The rearrangement links TRBV12-3 or TRBV12-4 to TRBJ1-1, with a weak D call TRBD1 (5 bases). The CDR3 is made up of 12 amino acids. V was clipped by 1 base and J by 5 bases, with 5 bases between them. The CDR3 here is CASSLEGTEAFF. For the CDR3, the DNA is TGTGCCAGCAGTTTAGAGGGGACTGAAGCTTTCTTT.

The V call is TRBV4-2, the J call TRBJ2-5, with 14 nucleotides matching TRBD2. This CDR3 region has 19 residues. V was clipped by 0 bases and J by 2 bases; unmatched bases: 8. Germline CDR1 is LGHNA and CDR2 is YNFKEQ. The CDR3: CASSQDTTSGGVEQETQYF. DNA for the CDR3: TGTGCCAGCAGCCAAGATACGACTAGCGGGGGGGTGGAACAAGAGACCCAGTACTTC.

The chain joins TRBV18 to TRBJ2-3, with 8 bases matching TRBD2. CDR1 and CDR2 from the germline V gene are KGHSH and LQKENI. With V trimmed by 3 bases and J by 5 bases, 13 bases remained unmatched. This CDR3 region has 17 residues. Written as DNA, the CDR3 is TGTGCCAGCTCACCCGAGCTTGTGGGCGCGGGGGGAGATACGCAGTATTTT. Protein product: CASSPELVGAGGDTQYF. Full variable domain (rest looked up from reference TRBV18 and TRBJ2-3): NAGVMQNPRHLVRRRGQEARLRCSPMKGHSHVYWYRQLPEEGLKFMVYLQKENIIDESGMPKERFSAEFPKEGPSILRIQQVVRGDSAAYFCASSPELVGAGGDTQYFGPGTRLTVL.